Each of the 14 T cell receptor beta chains below was sequenced from the same sample in a study of Graves' ophthalmopathy and Graves' hyperthyroidism. Transcripts of RNA were the source for amplifying TCR beta CDR3 regions. First-round RT-PCR relied on HTBI primers, and a second-round multiplex PCR came next. A single record per CDR3 protein comes from TCRdb applying MiXCR to the multiplex PCR reads. The profile shows about 400,000 distinct CDR3 sequences, 15% to 20% of them singletons. The sample taken for sequencing was peripheral blood. These receptor sequences come from a woman aged 18-35 years with Graves' ophthalmopathy.

Many counts were recorded for this clonotype. The chain combines TRBV12-3 or TRBV12-4 with TRBJ2-2, with a tentative D call TRBD1 (7 bases). The ends were cut back, 4 bases at V and 4 bases at J, with 16 bases in the middle. This CDR3 is built from 16 residues. CDR3 sequence reads: CASSSLPGGGTGELFF. The CDR3 coding sequence is TGTGCCAGCAGTTCCCTCCCAGGGGGAGGCACCGGGGAGCTGTTTTTT.

In its sample, this clonotype was seen many times. The chain recombines TRBV7-2 with TRBJ2-7, with D unresolved. CDR1 and CDR2 from the germline V gene are SGHTA and FQGNSA. The CDR3 is 15 amino acids. Trimming removed 1 base from V and 6 bases from J, with 16 bases in between. Here the CDR3 DNA reads TGTGCCAGCAGCTTAGTTCGGGCCGCCACGGGCGAGCAGTACTTC. Translation gives CASSLVRAATGEQYF.

This clonotype was counted ten times or more. The chain employs TRBV6-2 or TRBV6-3 and TRBJ1-5; no clear D. The CDR3 is made up of 12 amino acids. Trimming pared 6 bases from V and 11 bases from J, leaving 14 bases between. CDR1 and CDR2 from the germline V gene are MNHEY and SVGEGT. CDR3 nucleotide sequence: TGTGCCAGCAGAGCGGGCGGTGGGGCCCAGCATTTT. This encodes CASRAGGGAQHF.

This clonotype has a count of ten or more. The chain links TRBV20-1 to TRBJ2-7; TRBD1 agrees at 8 bases. V was pared by 1 base and J by 7 bases, with 12 bases of the junction left unmatched. The germline V gene has CDR1 DFQATT and CDR2 SNEGSKA (reference sequence). The CDR3 extends over 15 amino acids. In DNA form, the CDR3 reads TGCAGTGCTAGAGCGCCAGGGGGCTCAACAGGGGAGCAGTACTTC. Protein: CSARAPGGSTGEQYF.

The chain is built from TRBV18 and TRBJ2-5, with TRBD1 matching 8 bases. The germline CDR1 and CDR2 sequences are KGHSH and LQKENI. This CDR3 is built from 15 residues. Trimming cost V 2 bases and J 1 base; bases outside gene matches: 3. CDR3 nucleotide sequence: TGTGCCAGCTCACCAAGGACAGGGACCCAAGAGACCCAGTACTTC. The encoded protein is CASSPRTGTQETQYF.

This clonotype was observed at least ten times. The V and J genes are TRBV28 and TRBJ2-7; 7 nucleotides match TRBD2. Looked up from germline, CDR1 is MDHEN and CDR2 is SYDVKM. After removal of 3 bases from V and 2 bases from J, the junction contained 16 bases not matched to a gene. This CDR3 is 18 amino acids long. The CDR3 DNA follows: TGTGCCAGCAGTTTCCGAGGCGGGAGCGGAGGCCAAGCCTACGAGCAGTACTTC. Translating gives CASSFRGGSGGQAYEQYF.

In its sample, this clonotype was seen many times. This chain connects TRBV7-2 to TRBJ1-2, with 10 bases aligning to TRBD1. CDR1 and CDR2 (germline): SGHTA, FQGNSA. The CDR3 loop spans 15 amino acids. Trimming at V came to 0 bases and at J to 2 bases, leaving 0 bases not matched to a gene. The CDR3 spells CASSLAGQGNYGYTF. Written as DNA, the CDR3 is TGTGCCAGCAGCTTAGCGGGACAGGGGAACTATGGCTACACCTTC.

This clonotype appeared many times. V is TRBV30 and J is TRBJ2-5; possibly TRBD1 or TRBD2 for D (6 bases each). Trimming stripped 3 bases from V and 0 bases from J, with 14 bases between. This CDR3 region has 15 residues. Germline V gene lookup returns CDR1 GTSNPN and CDR2 SVGIG (reference sequence). Written as DNA, the CDR3 is TGTGCCTGGAGACGCGGGACATCGTACCAAGAGACCCAGTACTTC. Translating it yields CAWRRGTSYQETQYF.

This clonotype was counted ten times or more. CDR3: CASRETGTNQPQHF. CDR3 DNA: TGTGCCAGCAGGGAAACAGGTACAAATCAGCCCCAGCATTTT. The V call is TRBV6-1, the J call TRBJ1-5; maybe TRBD1 (5 bases). Germline CDR1 MNHNS, CDR2 SASEGT. Trimming removed 6 bases at V and 4 bases at J, with 13 bases between. The CDR3 totals 14 residues.

V and J are TRBV6-1 and TRBJ1-2, with D tentatively TRBD1 (5 bases). The germline V gene encodes CDR1 MNHNS and CDR2 SASEGT. This CDR3 contains 13 residues. Trimming removed 2 bases at V and 7 bases at J, with 11 bases between. CDR3 DNA sequence: TGTGCCAGCAGTGAAAGGGGTGGGATTGGCTACACCTTC. The encoded protein is CASSERGGIGYTF.

This clonotype has more than one count but fewer than ten. The rearrangement joins TRBV6-5 to TRBJ1-1, with D perhaps TRBD1 (5 bases). Germline V gene lookup returns CDR1 MNHEY and CDR2 SVGAGI. V shed 0 bases and J shed 5 bases, with 10 bases lying between them. The CDR3 consists of 14 residues. The CDR3 DNA follows: TGTGCCAGCAGTTACTCCGCAGGGTGGACTGAAGCTTTCTTT. Protein: CASSYSAGWTEAFF.

In this sample, this clonotype turned up many times. The chain uses TRBV27 and TRBJ2-7; maybe TRBD2 (6 bases). The germline V and J ends were trimmed by 2 bases and 2 bases, with 10 bases remaining between them. This CDR3 comprises 14 residues. Germline assignment: CDR1 MNHEY and CDR2 SMNVEV (reference sequence). Written as DNA, the CDR3 is TGTGCCAGCAGTTTAGGGAGGTGGGCCTACGAGCAGTACTTC. Its translation is CASSLGRWAYEQYF.

This clonotype was seen more than once but under ten times. The chain is built from TRBV3-1 and TRBJ1-5, with D perhaps matching TRBD1 (5 bases). This CDR3 spans 16 amino acids. Germline loops: CDR1 LGHDT, CDR2 YNNKEL (reference sequence). Trimming took off 4 bases at V and 2 bases at J, with 15 bases between the two ends. The CDR3 nucleotides are TGTGCCAGCAGCCCGGGGCTAGGGGCTGGCAATCAGCCCCAGCATTTT. Protein sequence: CASSPGLGAGNQPQHF.

Many counts were recorded for this clonotype. No conserved phenylalanine or tryptophan is present at the end of the CDR3, so a read error is the likely explanation. The CDR3 coding sequence is TGTGCCAGCAGCTCTCCCCTGGGGGGCGAAAACACCATATATTCT. This sequence encodes CASSSPLGGENTIYS. The chain carries TRBV12-3 or TRBV12-4 and TRBJ1-3; D may be TRBD1 (6 bases). The CDR3 consists of 15 residues. V was shortened by 6 bases and J by 6 bases, with 18 bases between the two germline ends.